The 8 T cell receptor beta chains listed next were all sequenced from one sample in a study of cytomegalovirus exposure and HLA in healthy donors. TCRdb's table, derived via immunoSEQ multiplex PCR, lists solely in-frame clones and lacks some. The sample yields 150,000 to 200,000 clones, almost 85% seen once. The sequencing input was PBMCs. The receptors stem from a young man in good health and CMV-seropositive.

The genes are TRBV28 and TRBJ2-5; 13 nucleotides align to TRBD2. This CDR3 spans 16 amino acids. The V gene's germline CDR1 is MDHEN and CDR2 SYDVKM. J gave up 5 bases and V 5 bases, and 8 bases lay outside the gene matches. CDR3 protein: CASSLTSGGALETQYF. The CDR3 DNA reads as TGTGCCAGCAGTCTAACTAGCGGGGGGGCTCTGGAGACCCAGTACTTC. The full variable domain, in which reference TRBV28 and TRBJ2-5 provide the parts outside the CDR3, is DVKVTQSSRYLVKRTGEKVFLECVQDMDHENMFWYRQDPGLGLRLIYFSYDVKMKEKGDIPEGYSVSREKKERFSLILESASTNQTSMYLCASSLTSGGALETQYFGPGTRLLVL.

This clone was observed once. The V and J genes are TRBV7-6 and TRBJ1-5; 9 nucleotides line up with TRBD1. V lost 1 base to trimming and J lost 2 bases; unmatched junction nucleotides: 18. CDR3 size: 21 residues. The germline V gene encodes CDR1 SGHVS and CDR2 FNYEAQ. This chain's CDR3 is CASSLGTMGQGWREGNQPQHF. The CDR3 bases are TGTGCCAGCAGCTTAGGAACGATGGGACAGGGTTGGCGAGAGGGCAATCAGCCCCAGCATTTT.

This chain uses TRBV28 with TRBJ1-2, with a possible D match to TRBD1 (6 bases). The V gene's germline CDR1 is MDHEN and CDR2 SYDVKM. Trimming pared 5 bases from V and 0 bases from J, leaving 16 bases between. The CDR3 has 16 residues. The CDR3 region is CASSRGRGSSNYGYTF. CDR3 nucleotides: TGTGCCAGCAGTCGCGGCAGGGGATCCTCTAACTATGGCTACACCTTC.

The chain uses TRBV29-1 and TRBJ2-7; TRBD2 might be the D (5 bases). With 3 bases removed from V and 4 bases from J, the gap between germline ends came to 16 bases. Germline CDR1 and CDR2: SQVTM and ANQGSEA. The CDR3 has 14 residues. CDR3 residues: CSVEEDAGGYEQYF. CDR3 DNA sequence: TGCAGCGTTGAGGAGGACGCGGGCGGGTACGAGCAGTACTTC.

The rearrangement uses TRBV6-5 and TRBJ2-3; 7 bases line up with TRBD2. V was pared by 10 bases and J by 13 bases, with 8 bases of the junction left unmatched. This CDR3 spans 10 amino acids. The V gene's germline CDR1 is MNHEY and CDR2 SVGAGI. CDR3: CATYGGREYF. CDR3 in DNA: TGTGCCACCTACGGCGGGAGAGAGTATTTT.

The chain is built from TRBV7-3 and TRBJ2-7, with 10 positions matching TRBD1. With V trimmed by 5 bases and J by 4 bases, 14 bases remained unmatched. Germline V lookup: CDR1 SGHTA, CDR2 FQGTGA. The CDR3 sequence is 17 residues long. Written as DNA, the CDR3 is TGTGCCAGCAGCCCTAATGGACCCGGGACAGGGGCGTACGAGCAGTACTTC. It is translated as CASSPNGPGTGAYEQYF.

The chain is built from TRBV6-4 and TRBJ2-3, with TRBD2 identical over 8 bases. Germline CDR1 and CDR2: MRHNA and SNTAGT. This CDR3 is built from 16 residues. V lost 0 bases and J lost 3; bases outside the gene matches: 5. CDR3 sequence reads: CASSDSASGGTDTQYF. CDR3 DNA: TGTGCCAGCAGTGACTCGGCAAGCGGGGGAACAGATACGCAGTATTTT.

The rearrangement links TRBV27 to TRBJ2-1; D gene ambiguous. Germline loops: CDR1 MNHEY, CDR2 SMNVEV (reference sequence). This CDR3 contains 13 residues. Trimming cost V 3 bases and J 0 bases, with 3 bases left between them. As DNA, the CDR3 is TGTGCCAGCAGTTTCCGCTCCTACAATGAGCAGTTCTTC. Its protein product is CASSFRSYNEQFF.